The clone carrying this T cell receptor (beta chain) was observed many times. The target antigen is unknown. This sample stems from a study of T cells in Graves' hyperthyroidism and ophthalmopathy. Study-level results: Within blood appeared most thyroid clonotypes that had expanded above 0.001. Ophthalmopathy was predicted by the model a median of roughly 6.6 months ahead of onset.

TCR beta CDR3 region amplification was performed from RNA transcripts. The HTBI primer set served for first-round RT-PCR of the TCR CDR3. TCRdb re-analysed the multiplex PCR reads in MiXCR, keeping a single row per CDR3 protein. Of roughly 280,000 distinct CDR3 sequences listed, about 17% were seen once; the top ten hold approximately 60%. Uncontrolled infections, other autoimmune diseases, pregnancy or lactation led to exclusion of patients. The source of this sequence is a woman aged 55-70 years with Graves' ophthalmopathy. The sequenced material came from blood.

The CDR3 region has the DNA TGCGCCAGCAGCTTACAGGGGCCTCCTAATGAAAAACTGTTTTTT. Translating gives CASSLQGPPNEKLFF. This rearrangement joins TRBV5-1 to TRBJ1-4; 7 nucleotides align to TRBD1. From germline, CDR1 is SGHRS and CDR2 YFSETQ. The V gene end was trimmed by 2 bases and the J gene end by 3 bases; junction bases not matched to a gene: 4. This CDR3 has 15 amino acids.